The TCR beta chain under discussion was sequenced for a study of blood T cells in healthy people across ages. General study results and limits: Any changes in expanded clonotypes were possibly confounded, as donor CMV status remained unknown. PBMC samples, being unsorted, prevented any conclusive comparison of naive and antigen-experienced cells.

On this clonotype: Its antigen is currently unknown. A clone one base away is much larger, so this may be a read error.

Donors gave around 10 milliliters of peripheral blood apiece. The CDR3 runs 15 residues. V lost 1 base and J 11 bases, leaving 20 bases between the germline ends. Germline CDR1 is SGHTA and CDR2 is FQGNSA. A second PCR, run for roughly 7 to 12 cycles, used a sample-barcoded 5' primer plus a J-beta primer mix. A template-switch adaptor with 12 random nucleotides tagged each cDNA molecule. TCRdb re-called the 5' RACE reads through MiXCR, storing one row per CDR3 protein. Among 1.5 million to 2 million distinct CDR3 sequences listed, approximately 30% were seen once. The clonotype originates from a woman in her 30s in good health. The gene calls are TRBV7-2 and TRBJ2-5; possible D gene TRBD2, 5 bases. The sequenced sample was blood. CDR3: CASSLGAATYNKQYF. The CDR3 nucleotides are TGTGCCAGCAGCTTAGGAGCGGCTACCTACAATAAGCAGTACTTC.